A single sample gave rise to the 30 T cell receptor beta chains below, sequenced in a study of CD8+CD57+ T cells in acquired aplastic anemia. Genomic DNA constituted the template upon which TCR beta VDJ and CDR3 profiling was performed. One entry per CDR3 protein, called by TCRdb with MiXCR from the reads. The profile shows hundreds of thousands of distinct CDR3 sequences, 55% to 70% of them singletons. Sequencing input: sorted CD4+, CD8+, or CD8+CD57+ T cells (not recorded which) from PBMCs. These receptors originate from a human donor in good health, serving as a control.

On this clonotype: At one end the junction does not follow the germline gene, possibly because of a read error. V is TRBV9 and J is TRBJ1-6; D perhaps matches TRBD1 (6 bases). CDR3 length: 14 amino acids. Germline V CDR1 and CDR2: SGDLS, YYNGEE. The CDR3 region has the DNA TGTGCCAGCGGCGAGGGGGTCGGGAATGCTTCCCTTCACTTT. Its protein product is CASGEGVGNASLHF.

This clonotype was counted at least ten times. V is TRBV20-1 and J is TRBJ2-3, with 7 bases aligning to TRBD2. This CDR3 comprises 14 residues. V lost 5 bases and J lost 0; bases outside the gene matches: 5. CDR1 is DFQATT, CDR2 SNEGSKA, per germline (reference sequence). The CDR3 sequence: CSAPQRGSTDTQYF. The CDR3, as DNA: TGCAGTGCTCCCCAGCGGGGCAGCACAGATACGCAGTATTTT.

The chain employs TRBV11-1 and TRBJ2-7; the D gene could be TRBD1 or TRBD2 (6 bases each). This CDR3 comprises 16 residues. CDR1 is SGHAT and CDR2 is FQDESV in the germline V gene (reference sequence). Trimming shortened V by 2 bases and J by 4 bases, and 18 bases separated the two germline ends. The CDR3 nucleotides are TGTGCCAGCAGCTTAACCCGGGGGCTGAAGTTATACGAGCAGTACTTC. As protein: CASSLTRGLKLYEQYF.

On this clonotype: At one of its ends the junction is not consistent with the germline gene, which may arise from a read error. The chain joins TRBV24-1 to TRBJ2-5, with D possibly being TRBD2 (5 bases). Germline lookup yields CDR1 KGHDR and CDR2 SFDVKD. This CDR3 spans 16 amino acids. This chain's CDR3 is CASSDPGSRPRWTQYF. Written as DNA, the CDR3 is TGTGCCAGCAGTGATCCGGGGAGCAGGCCGCGGTGGACCCAGTACTTC.

A note on this clonotype: The junction differs from germline at one of its ends, possibly a read error. This chain joins TRBV20-1 and TRBJ2-1, with a possible D match to TRBD2 (5 bases). This CDR3 contains 11 residues. Germline CDR1 DFQATT, CDR2 SNEGSKA (reference sequence). The CDR3 region has the DNA TGCAGTGCAAAAGGACGGGGTGAGGAGCTCTTC. This codes for CSAKGRGEELF.

This clonotype was detected only a few times. An end of the junction does not agree with germline; a read error may underlie this. The rearrangement uses TRBV7-9 and TRBJ1-6; no clear D. Germline-derived CDR1 and CDR2 are SEHNR and FQNEAQ (reference sequence). The CDR3 loop spans 13 amino acids. The CDR3 DNA follows: TGCGCCAGCAGCCAAGATAAGGATTCACCCCTCCACTTT. Translation: CASSQDKDSPLHF. The entire variable domain, with the rest obtained from reference TRBV7-9 and TRBJ1-6, is as follows: DTGVSQNPRHKITKRGQNVTFRCDPISEHNRLYWYRQTLGQGPEFLTYFQNEAQLEKSRLLSDRFSAERPKGSFSTLEIQRTEQGDSAMYLCASSQDKDSPLHFGNGTRLTVT.

The rearrangement links TRBV7-8 to TRBJ2-3; D is unclear. Trimming left V 5 bases short and J 15 bases short, with 27 bases between. Per germline, CDR1 SGHVS and CDR2 FQNEAQ. CDR3 length: 15 amino acids. The DNA of the CDR3 is TGTGCCAGCAGCCCCGATCGCACCTACAATGAGCAGTTCTATTTT. Translated, it gives CASSPDRTYNEQFYF.

This clonotype appeared a few times. The CDR3 spells CASSISGAGGGEETQYF. The CDR3 DNA sequence: TGTGCCAGTAGTATATCAGGGGCAGGGGGAGGGGAAGAGACCCAGTACTTC. The chain is built from TRBV19 and TRBJ2-5, with D possibly being TRBD1 or TRBD2 (7 bases each). Germline CDR1 and CDR2: LNHDA and SQIVND (reference sequence). The CDR3 covers 17 residues. V lost 2 bases and J 3 bases, leaving 19 bases between the germline ends. The full variable domain, its missing parts supplied by reference TRBV19 and TRBJ2-5, is DGGITQSPKYLFRKEGQNVTLSCEQNLNHDAMYWYRQDPGQGLRLIYYSQIVNDFQKGDIAEGYSVSREKKESFPLTVTSAQKNPTAFYLCASSISGAGGGEETQYFGPGTRLLVL.

In regard to this clonotype: No conserved phenylalanine or tryptophan ends this CDR3, so it is likely a read error. No DNA is shown, since the ends of the CDR3 on it are uncertain; the CDR3 is the one TCRdb lists. This chain uses TRBV19 with TRBJ2-1; the table's D call of TRBD1 was not tested on the DNA. From germline, CDR1 is LNHDA and CDR2 SQIVND (reference sequence). Termini included, the CDR3 measures 16 amino acids. CDR3 residues: CASSDRTQVFGPGTRL.

Points on this clonotype: A junction boundary mismatches the germline segment, possibly from a read error. CDR3 sequence reads: CASRGRLDEQYF. Written as DNA, the CDR3 is TGCGCCAGCAGGGGCCGTCTCGACGAGCAGTACTTC. The genes are TRBV2 and TRBJ2-7, with TRBD1 as a possible D gene (6 bases). The CDR3 sequence is 12 residues long. Per germline, CDR1 SNHLY and CDR2 FYNNEI.

This clonotype was counted ten times or more. The chain has TRBV30 and TRBJ2-7, with D possibly TRBD2 on 6 matching bases. The V end was cut by 8 bases, the J end by 0 bases, with 14 bases between. Germline lookup yields CDR1 GTSNPN and CDR2 SVGIG (reference sequence). This CDR3 comprises 13 residues. The CDR3 spells CALEDGGSYEQYF. DNA of the CDR3: TGTGCCCTAGAGGACGGGGGCTCCTACGAGCAGTACTTC.

With regard to this clonotype: One end of the junction varies from germline; a read error may be responsible. V and J are TRBV9 and TRBJ2-7; 8 positions agree with TRBD1. This CDR3 region has 15 residues. Per the germline V gene, CDR1 is SGDLS and CDR2 is YYNGEE. The CDR3 DNA reads as TGCGCCAGCAGCGAGGGGGCAGGGGGCCCCTACGAGCAGTACTTC. This sequence encodes CASSEGAGGPYEQYF.

The chain links TRBV9 to TRBJ1-2, with a weak D call TRBD1 (6 bases). From germline, CDR1 is SGDLS and CDR2 YYNGEE. With 7 bases removed from V and 2 bases from J, the gap between germline ends came to 18 bases. This CDR3 region has 15 residues. The CDR3 region has the DNA TGTGCCAGCTCACAAGCCAGGGGACAAAACTATGGCTACACCTTC. Its protein product is CASSQARGQNYGYTF.

This clonotype was recorded only once. In this CDR3 the conserved last residue, phenylalanine or tryptophan, is missing, so a read error is likely. Because the CDR3's place on the DNA is in doubt, the DNA is left out and the CDR3 is given as listed by TCRdb. The chain recombines TRBV7-2 with TRBJ1-2. In germline, CDR1 is SGHTA, CDR2 FQGNSA. The CDR3 is made up of 14 amino acids, end residues included. The CDR3 protein is CASRPPGEGPLHFV.

With respect to this clonotype: In this CDR3 the conserved last residue, phenylalanine or tryptophan, is missing, so a read error is likely. It is unclear where the CDR3 begins or ends on the DNA, so no DNA is shown, and the CDR3 is as TCRdb lists it. This chain joins TRBV2 and TRBJ1-2; TRBD1 was called by the table and not checked on the DNA. Including both end residues, the CDR3 is 14 amino acids long. Germline V gives CDR1 SNHLY, CDR2 FYNNEI. The CDR3: CASTGRGTRLGYKL.

This clonotype has just one count. This CDR3 is missing its conserved last phenylalanine or tryptophan, likely due to a read error. The chain couples TRBV2 to TRBJ2-7, with D perhaps TRBD2 (5 bases). This CDR3 is 13 amino acids long. Per the germline V gene, CDR1 is SNHLY and CDR2 is FYNNEI. The CDR3: CASSRLLDYGQYY. CDR3 DNA: TGTGCCAGCAGCCGGCTGCTTGACTACGGGCAGTACTAC.

The chain recombines TRBV6-5 with TRBJ2-2, with 7 bases aligning to TRBD1. The CDR3 has 14 residues. The V segment lost 9 bases and the J segment 9 bases; nucleotides outside the gene matches: 13. Germline values: CDR1 MNHEY, CDR2 SVGAGI. This CDR3 is CASSERQGMRELFF. The CDR3 bases are TGTGCCAGTAGTGAAAGACAGGGAATGAGGGAGCTGTTTTTT.

This clonotype showed up many times. The rearrangement joins TRBV4-2 to TRBJ1-3, with a tentative D call TRBD1 (6 bases). The germline gives CDR1 LGHNA, CDR2 YNFKEQ. The CDR3 totals 16 residues. Trimming took 1 base from V and 0 from J, leaving 10 bases between them. CDR3 loop: CASSQGSGASGNTIYF. CDR3 sequence (DNA): TGTGCCAGCAGCCAAGGGTCGGGGGCCTCTGGAAACACCATATATTTT.

The chain couples TRBV9 to TRBJ2-3; 15 bases align to TRBD2. CDR3 length equals 15 residues. J was trimmed by 4 bases and V by 5 bases; bases with no gene match: 2. Germline assignment: CDR1 SGDLS and CDR2 YYNGEE. CDR3 region: CASSWTSGGADTQYF. Here the CDR3 DNA reads TGTGCCAGCAGTTGGACTAGCGGGGGGGCAGATACGCAGTATTTT.

V usage is TRBV5-8 and J usage is TRBJ2-3, with D perhaps TRBD2 (5 bases). Trimming left V 3 bases short and J 3 bases short, with 17 bases between. In germline, CDR1 is SGHTS, CDR2 YDEGEE. This CDR3 comprises 16 residues. The CDR3 DNA is TGTGCCAGCAGCTCCCTAATGGCGGGTGGGACAGATACGCAGTATTTT. Its protein product is CASSSLMAGGTDTQYF.

Concerning this clonotype: At one of its ends the junction is not consistent with the germline gene, which may arise from a read error. The gene calls are TRBV7-8 and TRBJ2-7; the match to TRBD1 covers 7 bases. The length of the CDR3 is 14 residues. Germline CDR1 reads SGHVS; CDR2 reads FQNEAQ. The CDR3 sequence: CASSAAPGTANEKF. Written as DNA, the CDR3 is TGTGCCAGCAGCGCCGCTCCCGGGACAGCTAATGAAAAATTC.

CDR3 coding DNA: TGTGCCAGCAGCTTAGGTAGGGCCAAAAACATTCAGTACTTC. Translation gives CASSLGRAKNIQYF. V usage is TRBV7-3 and J usage is TRBJ2-4, with D unresolved. Germline CDR1 and CDR2: SGHTA and FQGTGA. The CDR3 totals 14 residues. V dropped 2 bases and J dropped 1 base, with 6 bases sitting between them.

At least ten counts were recorded for this clonotype. This chain uses TRBV15 with TRBJ2-7; 7 nucleotides match TRBD2. This CDR3 is built from 16 residues. The J segment lost 2 bases and the V segment lost 2 bases, leaving 9 bases of the junction unmatched. From germline, CDR1 is LNHNV and CDR2 YYDKDF (reference sequence). For the CDR3, the DNA is TGTGCCACCAGCAGACCCCGGGGTGGGGGGGCCTACGAGCAGTACTTC. Protein sequence: CATSRPRGGGAYEQYF.

This clonotype has a count of ten or more. The chain joins TRBV18 to TRBJ2-3, with D unclear. Germline values: CDR1 KGHSH, CDR2 LQKENI. The ends were cut back, 3 bases at V and 4 bases at J, with 8 bases in the middle. The CDR3 has 13 residues. CDR3 DNA: TGTGCCAGCTCACCGGGGTCCCCAGATACGCAGTATTTT. It translates to CASSPGSPDTQYF.

V is TRBV20-1 and J is TRBJ2-1; TRBD1 might be the D (6 bases). This CDR3 comprises 12 residues. Deletions cut 5 bases from V and 14 bases from J, with 19 bases between. From germline, CDR1 is DFQATT and CDR2 SNEGSKA (reference sequence). The CDR3 spells CSASVPEQGEFF. The CDR3, as DNA: TGCAGTGCTTCGGTCCCCGAACAGGGAGAGTTCTTC.

The chain employs TRBV29-1 and TRBJ2-3; 7 bases match TRBD2. Looked up from germline, CDR1 is SQVTM and CDR2 is ANQGSEA. This CDR3 contains 16 residues. V shed 6 bases and J 5 bases; nucleotides not matched to a gene: 17. The CDR3 bases are TGCAGCGTGGACACCCTGGGAGGGGCCGGTCAAGATACGCAGTATTTT. This encodes CSVDTLGGAGQDTQYF.

CDR3 nucleotide sequence: TGCAGCGTTGACCAGGCCTCGGACGGGTCCTACGAGCAGTACTTC. It is translated as CSVDQASDGSYEQYF. The J gene is TRBJ2-7, the V gene TRBV29-1; D gene uncertain. The ends were cut back, 3 bases at V and 1 base at J, with 16 bases in the middle. The CDR3 consists of 15 residues. Per germline, CDR1 SQVTM and CDR2 ANQGSEA.

About this clonotype: At one boundary the junction diverges from the germline segment, which might be a read error. This chain uses TRBV10-3 with TRBJ2-5, with TRBD2 matching 9 bases. CDR3 length: 14 amino acids. Looked up from germline, CDR1 is ENHRY and CDR2 is SYGVKD. DNA for the CDR3: TGTGCCATCTGTGGTGCGGGGGGGGAGGAGACGCAGTACTTC. Protein product: CAICGAGGEETQYF.

The chain couples TRBV20-1 to TRBJ2-7; 9 bases line up with TRBD1. The ends lost 6 bases at V and 12 bases at J; junction bases unmatched: 12. Per the germline V gene, CDR1 is DFQATT and CDR2 is SNEGSKA (reference sequence). The CDR3 is made up of 12 amino acids. CDR3 sequence reads: CSADEDRGSLYF. As DNA, the CDR3 is TGCAGTGCCGACGAAGACAGGGGGTCCCTGTACTTC.

With regard to this clonotype: An end of the junction does not agree with germline; a read error may underlie this. The chain uses TRBV20-1 and TRBJ2-6; D is unclear. CDR3 length: 12 amino acids. Germline V gene lookup returns CDR1 DFQATT and CDR2 SNEGSKA (reference sequence). The CDR3 coding sequence is TGCAGTGCCCGGCAGGCTGACGGCACTGAAGCTTTC. Protein product: CSARQADGTEAF.